A single sample gave rise to the 15 T cell receptor beta chains below, sequenced in a study of cytomegalovirus exposure and HLA in healthy donors. Researchers ran the PCR with 60 Vbeta and 13 Jbeta primers. Measured with immunoSEQ multiplex PCR; TCRdb has only the in-frame clones, and not every one. Among roughly 100,000 clones listed, around 70% were seen once. The sample consisted of PBMCs. The receptors here all came from a man under 40 in good health and CMV-seronegative.

The rearrangement links TRBV2 to TRBJ2-4; 7 bases line up with TRBD1. The ends lost 7 bases at V and 2 bases at J; junction bases unmatched: 5. The CDR3 is made up of 14 amino acids. CDR1 and CDR2 from the germline V gene are SNHLY and FYNNEI. CDR3 residues: CASIQGESKNIQYF. DNA for the CDR3: TGTGCCAGCATTCAGGGGGAATCCAAAAACATTCAGTACTTC.

This rearrangement joins TRBV7-7 to TRBJ2-7, with TRBD2 matching 10 bases. The CDR3 has 13 amino acids. The germline V gene encodes CDR1 SSHAT and CDR2 FNYEAQ (reference sequence). This chain's CDR3 is CASPTSGNHEQYF. In DNA, the CDR3 is TGTGCTAGCCCCACTAGCGGGAACCACGAGCAGTACTTC.

This sequence joins TRBV11-3 and TRBJ2-1, with D possibly matching TRBD2 (7 bases). There are 14 residues in the CDR3. CDR1 is SGHNT and CDR2 is YENEEA in the germline V gene. V gave up 5 bases and J gave up 4 bases, with 12 bases separating them. The CDR3, as DNA: TGTGCCAGCAGCGGGGGGGCGACGTACAATGAGCAGTTCTTC. Translated, it gives CASSGGATYNEQFF.

The chain recombines TRBV5-4 with TRBJ2-2; TRBD2 is a possible D gene (6 bases). V was cut by 2 bases and J by 4 bases, with 12 bases left in between. The CDR3 contains 15 residues. Germline CDR1 and CDR2: SGHNT and YYREEE (reference sequence). DNA for the CDR3: TGTGCCAGCAGCTTCACGGGAGCGGCCACCGGGGAGCTGTTTTTT. This gives the protein CASSFTGAATGELFF.

The chain links TRBV2 to TRBJ2-6; D is undetermined. Germline CDR1 reads SNHLY; CDR2 reads FYNNEI. CDR3 length: 15 residues. Trimming removed 8 bases at V and 0 bases at J, with 11 bases between. The CDR3 spells CASCNSYSGANVLTF. The CDR3 nucleotides read TGTGCCAGCTGTAACTCCTACTCTGGGGCCAACGTCCTGACTTTC.

The chain combines TRBV2 with TRBJ2-3; weak D call: TRBD2 (6 bases). CDR1 is SNHLY, CDR2 FYNNEI, per germline. This CDR3 has 14 residues. The V end lost 5 bases, the J end lost 4 bases, and 13 bases lay between the germline ends. The CDR3 DNA is TGTGCCAGCAGTCTAGCGAGAGTGGCAGATACGCAGTATTTT. Protein product: CASSLARVADTQYF.

Only one count was recorded for this clone. The chain has TRBV6-5 and TRBJ2-3, with D perhaps matching TRBD2 (6 bases). Trimming removed 4 bases at V and 3 bases at J, with 11 bases between. CDR1 is MNHEY and CDR2 is SVGAGI in the germline V gene. The CDR3 is 14 residues long. The CDR3 loop reads CASSSMAGTDTQYF. The CDR3 nucleotides read TGTGCCAGCAGTTCCATGGCGGGGACAGATACGCAGTATTTT.

This rearrangement joins TRBV5-3 to TRBJ2-5, with D tentatively TRBD1 (5 bases). TRBV5-3 is recorded as an ORF, its role being uncertain. Trimming stripped 1 base from V and 4 bases from J, with 20 bases between. The CDR3 has 17 amino acids. This CDR3 is CARSLLLFWGRRETQYF. In DNA, the CDR3 is TGTGCCAGAAGCTTGTTATTGTTTTGGGGCAGAAGAGAGACCCAGTACTTC.

This clone has just one count. For the CDR3, the DNA is TGTGCCAGCAGTTTTGGGAGGGGGGCAACTAATGAAAAACTGTTTTTT. Amino acid sequence: CASSFGRGATNEKLFF. The chain recombines TRBV28 with TRBJ1-4; tentative D call: TRBD1 (6 bases). The CDR3 covers 16 residues. Trimming cost V 3 bases and J 0 bases, with 11 bases left between them. CDR1 and CDR2 from the germline V gene are MDHEN and SYDVKM.

The chain employs TRBV2 and TRBJ2-1, with 10 bases fitting TRBD2. With V trimmed by 8 bases and J by 7 bases, 5 bases remained unmatched. The germline gives CDR1 SNHLY, CDR2 FYNNEI. This CDR3 contains 13 residues. As DNA, the CDR3 is TGTGCCAGCTTTAGCGGGAGGAGGAATGAGCAGTTCTTC. Its translation: CASFSGRRNEQFF.

This chain uses TRBV19 with TRBJ1-1; D unresolved. With 5 bases removed from V and 0 bases from J, the gap between germline ends came to 7 bases. CDR3 length equals 13 residues. Germline CDR1 LNHDA, CDR2 SQIVND (reference sequence). For the CDR3, the DNA is TGTGCCAGTAGTGTCCGTTTGAACACTGAAGCTTTCTTT. Translated: CASSVRLNTEAFF.

The rearrangement links TRBV14 to TRBJ1-1, with a weak D call TRBD1 (5 bases). CDR3 size: 13 residues. V lost 4 bases to trimming and J lost 6 bases, with 12 bases between them. Germline CDR1 is SGHDN and CDR2 is FVKESK. Here the CDR3 DNA reads TGTGCCAGCAGCCCCCTCCGGACATCTGAAGCTTTCTTT. The encoded protein is CASSPLRTSEAFF.

The V gene is TRBV6-6, the J gene TRBJ2-3; 8 bases are shared with TRBD2. V was clipped by 5 bases and J by 2 bases; unmatched bases: 6. The CDR3 consists of 15 residues. Germline V gene data show CDR1 as MNHNY and CDR2 as SVGAGI (reference sequence). CDR3 coding DNA: TGTGCCAGCAGTCCCGGACTAGCCCTCACAGATACGCAGTATTTT. Protein: CASSPGLALTDTQYF.

The V gene is TRBV28, the J gene TRBJ1-2, with a possible D match to TRBD1 (5 bases). Deletions cut 5 bases from V and 2 bases from J, with 15 bases between. CDR1 is MDHEN and CDR2 is SYDVKM in the germline V gene. The CDR3 runs 15 residues. Written as DNA, the CDR3 is TGTGCCAGCAGTGGGTGGGGGGGAAACAACTATGGCTACACCTTC. It is translated as CASSGWGGNNYGYTF.

CDR3 coding DNA: TGCAGCGTTGTTTTTGCAGGGCCGATTAATCAGCCCCAGCATTTT. As protein: CSVVFAGPINQPQHF. The chain joins TRBV29-1 to TRBJ1-5, with a tentative D call TRBD1 (5 bases). Germline-derived CDR1 and CDR2 are SQVTM and ANQGSEA. With 4 bases removed from V and 4 bases from J, the gap between germline ends came to 17 bases. There are 15 residues in the CDR3.